Described below is a single T cell receptor beta chain sequence and its context. This receptor's antigen is unknown. No much larger clone exists at a distance of one base, and base qualities are not known. Patients chosen for sequencing had shown expansion of CD8+CD57+ cells by flow cytometry. Every patient had a diagnosis of severe acquired aplastic anemia based on International Study of Aplastic Anemia and Agranulocytosis and Camitta criteria. Patients had received no therapy at the time of blood sampling. In this study, sorted CD4+ and CD8+ T cells from the blood of healthy subjects and of severe aplastic anemia patients had their TCR repertoires deep-sequenced. In the USA, patient enrollment took place under clinicaltrials.gov protocols 00001620, 01623167, 00001397, 00071045, 00081523 and 00961064. Ficoll-Paque density gradient centrifugation was used to isolate peripheral blood mononuclear cells. CD4+ and CD8+ T cells were sorted by FACS or magnetic beads before DNA extraction.

TCR beta VDJ combination and CDR3 sequence profiling used genomic DNA as the template. An Illumina HiSeq 2000 was used for TCR repertoire sequencing. In the original analysis: TRBV/TRBJ rearrangement plots, CDR3 size and DJ length profiles, and Simpson's diversity index were used to assess repertoires. The most abundant DNA sequence in the deep sequencing data was defined as the immunodominant clone. CDR3 amino acid sequences were screened for sharing across subjects and compared with published repertoires and the VDJdb database. TCRdb handled the public reads itself, with Q25 trimming in fastp and clone calling in MiXCR, and kept productive beta chains. Every entry covers one CDR3 protein and lists the most common genes and DNA from its rows. These V and J calls originate from TCRdb's pipeline instead of the authors' own analysis. Here the sample has 250,000 to 350,000 distinct CDR3 sequences; 56% occur a single time. In total, the top ten clones hold 1% to 1.5% of the sample.

This entry is derived from a study of CD8+CD57+ T cells in acquired aplastic anemia listed by TCRdb under 2018. At the level of the whole study: On average, sorted CD4+ and CD8+ cells yielded about 3 ug of extracted DNA, with a range of about 0.18 to 27.4 ug. CD8+CD57+ expansion was defined as a frequency above the mean frequency observed in healthy subjects.

What the authors observed across the whole study: No significant difference in CD8+ Simpson's diversity was found between patients and healthy controls (P=0.060). Although roughly 29 CD8+ CDR3 sequences were shared by patients and controls, these sequences appeared highly expressed in patients and within the immunodominant clones of patients.

Sequenced input: sorted CD4+, CD8+, or CD8+CD57+ T cells (not recorded which) from PBMCs. The sequence was obtained from a human donor with aplastic anemia.

CDR3 protein: CSAHRGSGGYTF. The sequenced DNA: TGCAGTGCCCACAGAGGGTCCGGTGGCTACACCTTC. Recombination joined TRBV20-1 with TRBJ1-2, with the D segment identity uncertain. CDR1 and CDR2 are read off the germline V gene (reference sequence) as DFQATT and SNEGSKA. The CDR3, from cysteine to phenylalanine, totals 12 residues. The kept DNA is CDR3 alone, 36 bases in frame from the first base. The junction shows trimming of 6 bases on V and 7 bases on J, plus 15 bases between the germline ends.